A selection of T cell receptor beta chains follows, all from one sample in a study of OX40 agonist ivuxolimab in advanced cancers. Generated by immunoSEQ multiplex PCR, the TCRdb table keeps only in-frame clones and is missing some. The data show approximately 30,000 clones, less than 90% seen once. Sample: CD4+ or CD8+ T cells sorted from blood, taken in a trial of the OX40 agonist ivuxolimab. The origin of the receptors is an adult with an advanced solid tumor such as melanoma, head and neck, liver or kidney cancer. CDR3s include the opening cysteine and the closing phenylalanine or tryptophan.

V	CDR3
TRBV11-3	CASSGRTRGELFF
TRBV13	CASSSQGSGQPQHF
TRBV19	CASSPPERELTDTQYF
TRBV4-1	CASSQGPPGGSGELFF
TRBV12-5	CASGFGNTGELFF
TRBV27	CASSLSEGQGNGGYTF
TRBV5-1	CASSTEDRGAKNIQYF
TRBV19	CASSILSGDEQYF
TRBV7-3	CASSAGGKYTIYF
TRBV4-1	CASSQVVGAGEQYF
TRBV19	CASSSGTGGYEQYF